A selection of T cell receptor beta chains follows, all from one sample in a study of blood T cell repertoires in COVID-19. TCRdb's table, derived via immunoSEQ multiplex PCR, lists solely in-frame clones and lacks some. Among around 62,000 clones, 75% to 85% were seen once, and the ten largest hold roughly 24%. Input material: peripheral blood. These receptors all come from a man between 45 and 60 years old with acute or convalescent COVID-19. CDR3s include the opening cysteine and the closing phenylalanine or tryptophan. The D gene is left open where the match is weak. Clone size appears in some rows only: once, few, many, or a class for an expanded clone.

CDR3: CASSPQGGADTQYF
DNA: TGTGCCAGCAGTCCACAGGGGGGCGCAGATACGCAGTATTTT
J: TRBJ2-3
V: TRBV25-1
D: TRBD1
size: once

CDR3: CASSPRPGLASDTQYF
DNA: TGTGCCAGTAGTCCTAGACCGGGACTAGCATCGGATACGCAGTATTTT
J: TRBJ2-3
V: TRBV19
D: TRBD2
size: -

CDR3: CASSFRQDLRYTF
DNA: TGTGCCAGCAGCTTTCGACAGGACCTTCGCTACACCTTC
J: TRBJ1-2
V: TRBV5-4
D: -
size: -

CDR3: CASSTGSGGGDEQFF
DNA: TGTGCCAGCAGCACGGGGAGTGGGGGGGGCGATGAGCAGTTCTTC
J: TRBJ2-1
V: TRBV7-2
D: -
size: -

CDR3: CASSQGRSGAVNYGYTF
DNA: TGCGCCAGCAGCCAAGGTCGCTCAGGTGCAGTGAACTATGGCTACACCTTC
J: TRBJ1-2
V: TRBV4-1
D: -
size: -

CDR3: CASSLKQGRLTDTQYF
DNA: TGTGCCAGCAGCCTCAAACAGGGGAGGTTAACAGATACGCAGTATTTT
J: TRBJ2-3
V: TRBV11-2
D: -
size: -

CDR3: CASSGKLPGELFF
DNA: TGTGCCAGCAGCGGAAAACTACCCGGGGAGCTGTTTTTT
J: TRBJ2-2
V: TRBV7-8
D: -
size: -

CDR3: CASSPTDSTDTQYF
DNA: TGTGCCAGCTCACCGACAGACAGCACAGATACGCAGTATTTT
J: TRBJ2-3
V: TRBV18
D: -
size: -

CDR3: CATGGLYTIYF
DNA: TGTGCCACCGGCGGCTTGTACACCATATATTTT
J: TRBJ1-3
V: TRBV24-1
D: -
size: -

CDR3: CASVEARGTEAFF
DNA: TGTGCCAGCGTGGAGGCGCGGGGCACTGAAGCTTTCTTT
J: TRBJ1-1
V: TRBV2
D: -
size: -

CDR3: CASSFSGVNEKLFF
DNA: TGCGCCAGCAGCTTTTCCGGGGTTAATGAAAAACTGTTTTTT
J: TRBJ1-4
V: TRBV5-1
D: -
size: -

CDR3: CASRPTSEGAQFF
DNA: TGTGCCAGCAGACCAACGTCGGAAGGGGCGCAGTTCTTC
J: TRBJ2-1
V: TRBV6-5
D: -
size: once

CDR3: CASREGQGYYGYTF
DNA: TGTGCCTCACGGGAGGGACAGGGCTACTATGGCTACACCTTC
J: TRBJ1-2
V: TRBV2
D: TRBD1
size: -

CDR3: CASSPGERSEQFF
DNA: TGTGCCAGCTCACCAGGGGAGCGTAGTGAGCAGTTCTTC
J: TRBJ2-1
V: TRBV6-4
D: -
size: -

CDR3: CASSLTSGETQYF
DNA: TGTGCCAGCTCACTAACTAGCGGAGAGACCCAGTACTTC
J: TRBJ2-5
V: TRBV18
D: TRBD2
size: few

CDR3: CASSLLSSGRKETRYF
DNA: TGTGCCAGCAGCCTGCTTTCTAGCGGGAGGAAAGAGACCCGGTACTTC
J: TRBJ2-5
V: TRBV11-2
D: TRBD2
size: once

CDR3: CASRARSGTVNTEAFF
DNA: TGTGCCAGCAGGGCCCGTTCCGGGACAGTGAACACTGAAGCTTTCTTT
J: TRBJ1-1
V: TRBV6-6
D: TRBD1
size: -

CDR3: CAWRTGDTEAFF
DNA: TGTGCCTGGAGAACCGGGGACACTGAAGCTTTCTTT
J: TRBJ1-1
V: TRBV30
D: -
size: -

CDR3: CASSQQGYYGYTF
DNA: TGTGCCAGCAGCCAACAGGGTTACTATGGCTACACCTTC
J: TRBJ1-2
V: TRBV3-1/TRBV3-2
D: -
size: once

CDR3: CASSENILNTEAFF
DNA: TGTGCCAGCAGTGAAAACATTTTGAACACTGAAGCTTTCTTT
J: TRBJ1-1
V: TRBV6-1
D: -
size: -

CDR3: CASSQRGHSGGYNEQFF
DNA: TGTGCCAGCAGCCAAAGGGGCCATAGCGGGGGGTACAATGAGCAGTTCTTC
J: TRBJ2-1
V: TRBV3-1/TRBV3-2
D: TRBD2
size: -

CDR3: CAWSDLQVKNTEAFF
DNA: TGTGCCTGGAGTGACTTACAGGTTAAGAACACTGAAGCTTTCTTT
J: TRBJ1-1
V: TRBV30
D: -
size: -

CDR3: CASSQEGGRNYGYTF
DNA: TGCGCCAGCAGCCAAGAGGGAGGTCGCAACTATGGCTACACCTTC
J: TRBJ1-2
V: TRBV4-1
D: -
size: -

CDR3: CASSPLGTANTGELFF
DNA: TGTGCCAGCTCACCACTGGGGACAGCGAACACCGGGGAGCTGTTTTTT
J: TRBJ2-2
V: TRBV18
D: TRBD1
size: -

CDR3: CASSSEDETGSYGYTF
DNA: TGCGCCAGCAGCTCAGAGGACGAGACAGGGAGCTATGGCTACACCTTC
J: TRBJ1-2
V: TRBV5-1
D: TRBD1
size: few

CDR3: CASSPGGGDTEAFF
DNA: TGTGCCAGCAGCCCGGGGGGGGGTGACACTGAAGCTTTCTTT
J: TRBJ1-1
V: TRBV6-5
D: -
size: -

CDR3: CTSSPRQTSTDTQYF
DNA: TGCACCAGCAGCCCCCGACAGACTAGCACAGATACGCAGTATTTT
J: TRBJ2-3
V: TRBV1
D: -
size: -

CDR3: CASSLRTGTDTQYF
DNA: TGTGCCAGCAGCCTACGGACAGGCACAGATACGCAGTATTTT
J: TRBJ2-3
V: TRBV13
D: -
size: -

CDR3: CASSQGVGSRDSPLHF
DNA: TGTGCCAGCAGCCAAGGGGTTGGGAGTCGTGATTCACCCCTCCACTTT
J: TRBJ1-6
V: TRBV3-1/TRBV3-2
D: -
size: -

CDR3: CASSLGQGVVGAEAFF
DNA: TGCGCCAGCAGCTTGGGTCAGGGGGTAGTTGGCGCTGAAGCTTTCTTT
J: TRBJ1-1
V: TRBV5-1
D: TRBD1
size: -

CDR3: CASSLTDGKKLFF
DNA: TGTGCCAGCAGCTTAACGGACGGGAAAAAACTGTTTTTT
J: TRBJ1-4
V: TRBV21-1
D: -
size: once

CDR3: CASRRLAGANGELFF
DNA: TGTGCCAGTAGGCGACTAGCGGGGGCAAACGGGGAGCTGTTTTTT
J: TRBJ2-2
V: TRBV19
D: TRBD2
size: -

CDR3: CASTGSSYEQYF
DNA: TGTGCCAGCACAGGGTCCTCCTACGAGCAGTACTTC
J: TRBJ2-7
V: TRBV25-1
D: -
size: -

CDR3: CASSRDISGNTIYF
DNA: TGTGCCAGCAGCCGCGACATCTCTGGAAACACCATATATTTT
J: TRBJ1-3
V: TRBV3-1/TRBV3-2
D: -
size: -

CDR3: CASSQTASYVYTF
DNA: TGTGCCAGTAGTCAGACAGCATCTTATGTCTACACCTTC
J: TRBJ1-2
V: TRBV19
D: -
size: -

CDR3: CASGRGQPQHF
DNA: TGTGCCAGCGGGAGGGGACAGCCCCAGCATTTT
J: TRBJ1-5
V: TRBV6-5
D: -
size: -

CDR3: CASSLGTDEQYF
DNA: TGTGCCAGCAGCCTGGGGACAGACGAGCAGTACTTC
J: TRBJ2-7
V: TRBV4-2
D: TRBD1
size: once

CDR3: CATSRDLGGETQYF
DNA: TGTGCCACCAGCAGAGATCTGGGAGGAGAGACCCAGTACTTC
J: TRBJ2-5
V: TRBV15
D: -
size: -

CDR3: CASSYSSGGRGTQYF
DNA: TGTGCCAGCAGTTACTCGAGTGGGGGCCGGGGGACCCAGTACTTC
J: TRBJ2-5
V: TRBV6-5
D: -
size: -

CDR3: CASSPRQEVNTEAFF
DNA: TGTGCCAGCAGCCCCCGACAGGAAGTGAACACTGAAGCTTTCTTT
J: TRBJ1-1
V: TRBV6-5
D: -
size: -

CDR3: CASRPGSGNSYEQYF
DNA: TGCGCCAGCAGGCCGGGTAGCGGGAACTCCTACGAGCAGTACTTC
J: TRBJ2-7
V: TRBV10-2
D: TRBD2
size: few

CDR3: CATSGDYGDRPSYEQYF
DNA: TGTGCCACCAGCGGCGACTATGGGGACAGGCCCTCCTACGAGCAGTACTTC
J: TRBJ2-7
V: TRBV15
D: TRBD1
size: -

CDR3: CASSYSGLYNEQFF
DNA: TGTGCCAGCAGTTATAGCGGCCTCTACAATGAGCAGTTCTTC
J: TRBJ2-1
V: TRBV6-6
D: -
size: -

CDR3: CASSHTSGDRGYEQYF
DNA: TGCGCCAGCAGCCACACCTCCGGGGACAGGGGTTACGAGCAGTACTTC
J: TRBJ2-7
V: TRBV4-1
D: TRBD1
size: once

CDR3: CASSTGGGAASIGTQYF
DNA: TGCGCCAGCAGCACGGGCGGGGGGGCGGCTTCGATTGGTACGCAGTATTTT
J: TRBJ2-3
V: TRBV5-1
D: TRBD2
size: -

CDR3: CASSQGQQETQYF
DNA: TGTGCCAGCAGCCAAGGCCAGCAAGAGACCCAGTACTTC
J: TRBJ2-5
V: TRBV3-1/TRBV3-2
D: -
size: once

CDR3: CASSVGTGGSETQYF
DNA: TGCGCCAGCAGCGTTGGGACAGGGGGTTCGGAGACCCAGTACTTC
J: TRBJ2-5
V: TRBV5-1
D: TRBD1
size: -

CDR3: CASSRTSGGEGTDTQYF
DNA: TGTGCCAGCAGCCGGACTAGCGGGGGGGAGGGCACAGATACGCAGTATTTT
J: TRBJ2-3
V: TRBV27
D: TRBD2
size: -

CDR3: CASSQDEGSGNTIYF
DNA: TGCGCCAGCAGCCAAGATGAGGGTTCTGGAAACACCATATATTTT
J: TRBJ1-3
V: TRBV4-1
D: -
size: -

CDR3: CASSRGTGELFF
DNA: TGTGCCAGCAGCAGAGGCACCGGGGAGCTGTTTTTT
J: TRBJ2-2
V: TRBV5-8
D: -
size: -

CDR3: CASSVRQGPDGELFF
DNA: TGTGCCAGCAGCGTACGACAGGGGCCGGACGGGGAGCTGTTTTTT
J: TRBJ2-2
V: TRBV9
D: TRBD1
size: -

CDR3: CASSQTGGGYTF
DNA: TGCGCCAGCAGCCAGACAGGGGGCGGCTACACCTTC
J: TRBJ1-2
V: TRBV4-1
D: TRBD1
size: -

CDR3: CASIGLAGSTDTQYF
DNA: TGCGCCAGCATAGGACTAGCGGGGAGCACAGATACGCAGTATTTT
J: TRBJ2-3
V: TRBV5-1
D: TRBD2
size: -

CDR3: CASIWRNQPQHF
DNA: TGTGCCAGCATCTGGCGCAATCAGCCCCAGCATTTT
J: TRBJ1-5
V: TRBV6-4
D: -
size: once

CDR3: CAWSGGEPSNEKLFF
DNA: TGTGCCTGGAGTGGGGGCGAGCCGTCTAATGAAAAACTGTTTTTT
J: TRBJ1-4
V: TRBV30
D: -
size: -

CDR3: CASSLAIVAGEERTDTQYF
DNA: TGTGCCAGCAGCTTGGCAATAGTAGCGGGGGAGGAAAGAACAGATACGCAGTATTTT
J: TRBJ2-3
V: TRBV5-6
D: TRBD2
size: large

CDR3: CASSYPTGPDTQYF
DNA: TGTGCCAGCAGTTACCCGACAGGGCCCGATACGCAGTATTTT
J: TRBJ2-3
V: TRBV6-5
D: TRBD1
size: -

CDR3: CASTTLYEQYF
DNA: TGTGCCAGCACTACCCTGTACGAGCAGTACTTC
J: TRBJ2-7
V: TRBV6-6
D: -
size: -

CDR3: CASADRGLTVSGNTIYF
DNA: TGTGCCAGCGCAGACAGGGGGCTAACAGTCTCTGGAAACACCATATATTTT
J: TRBJ1-3
V: TRBV2
D: TRBD1
size: once